This entry lists 5 T cell receptor beta chains sequenced from one sample in a study of T cell repertoires in aging, cancer and after chemotherapy (dated by TCRdb to about 2019). TCR beta rearrangements were amplified from genomic DNA extracted from peripheral blood rather than from sorted cells or RNA. The run used an Illumina MiSeq. Rearranged TRB sequences spanning V, D and J segments were amplified in a multiplex touch-down PCR with a mixed TRB-A/B primer pool. The public reads were reprocessed in TCRdb via fastp at Q25 and MiXCR, keeping in-frame beta chains. Identical CDR3 protein sequences are pooled into one entry, listed with their most common genes and DNA. In all, the sample holds over 1,500 distinct CDR3 sequences, and 23% of those were seen once. The ten top clones hold approximately 10% of the sample. Material for sequencing was blood. The receptors were gathered from a human donor with a solid tumor.

This clonotype is labeled as medium-sized (0.01 to 0.1%). The chain uses TRBV27 and TRBJ2-4; D is tentatively TRBD1 or TRBD2 (6 bases each). Germline lookup yields CDR1 MNHEY and CDR2 SMNVEV (reference sequence). V was cut by 5 bases and J by 15 bases, with 26 bases left in between. The CDR3 length is 15 residues. The CDR3 sequence: CASSPYRQVGGKMYF. The DNA of the CDR3 is TGTGCCAGCAGTCCCTACAGACAGGTGGGGGGTAAAATGTACTTC.

The genes are TRBV25-1 and TRBJ2-5; TRBD2 agrees at 13 bases. After removal of 8 bases from V and 1 base from J, the junction contained 4 bases not matched to a gene. The CDR3 contains 15 residues. CDR1 MGHDK and CDR2 SYGVNS come from the germline V gene. The CDR3 coding sequence is TGTGCCAGCGGTCGACTAGCGGGGGGCCAAGAGACCCAGTACTTC. Amino acids: CASGRLAGGQETQYF.

This clonotype was seen a handful of times. The chain joins TRBV5-1 to TRBJ1-2; D gene unclear. The V and J ends lost 2 bases and 2 bases respectively, with 7 bases between them. Germline V gene lookup returns CDR1 SGHRS and CDR2 YFSETQ. CDR3 length: 13 residues. Here the CDR3 reads CASSFDGNYGYTF. The CDR3 region has the DNA TGCGCCAGCAGCTTCGACGGCAACTATGGCTACACCTTC.

The sample holds a few counts of this clonotype. The chain is built from TRBV7-9 and TRBJ1-2; D is undetermined. Germline loops: CDR1 SEHNR, CDR2 FQNEAQ (reference sequence). This CDR3 is built from 13 residues. Trimming removed 3 bases at V and 3 bases at J, with 8 bases between. This CDR3 reads CASSLTLHYGYTF. The CDR3, as DNA: TGTGCCAGCAGCTTGACCCTCCACTATGGCTACACCTTC.

The chain carries TRBV7-3 and TRBJ2-2, with D possibly matching TRBD2 (5 bases). V dropped 2 bases and J dropped 2 bases, with 9 bases sitting between them. The CDR3 totals 15 residues. In germline, CDR1 is SGHTA, CDR2 FQGTGA. CDR3 nucleotides: TGTGCCAGCAGCTTATTACTAGTCAACACCGGGGAGCTGTTTTTT. This encodes CASSLLLVNTGELFF.